Below, 24 T cell receptor beta chains from the same sample are listed, as sequenced in a study of blood T cells in healthy people across ages. Using a J-beta primer mix together with a sample-barcoded 5' primer, a second PCR was run for about 6 to 11 cycles. TCRdb re-derived calls from the 5' RACE reads in MiXCR, one entry per CDR3 protein. The sample records roughly 790,000 distinct CDR3 sequences, more than 40% being singletons. The sequenced sample consisted of blood. The receptors derive from a woman aged 55-69 years in good health.

This clonotype was seen only a few times. The chain has TRBV20-1 and TRBJ2-7, with D perhaps TRBD1 (5 bases). Trimming shortened V by 6 bases and J by 4 bases, and 13 bases separated the two germline ends. Germline V gene lookup returns CDR1 DFQATT and CDR2 SNEGSKA (reference sequence). The CDR3 spans 12 residues. Written as DNA, the CDR3 is TGCAGTGCCAACCCAGGGTTTTACGAGCAGTACTTC. This codes for CSANPGFYEQYF.

In this sample, this clonotype turned up a few times. The chain is built from TRBV4-2 and TRBJ2-1; a weak D match, TRBD1 (6 bases). The CDR3 loop spans 14 amino acids. The germline V gene has CDR1 LGHNA and CDR2 YNFKEQ. Trimming took 1 base from V and 9 from J, leaving 13 bases between them. The CDR3 DNA is TGTGCCAGCAGCCAAGGTGGGACAAGGGCTGAGCAGTTCTTC. Translation gives CASSQGGTRAEQFF.

Here the CDR3 reads CASTFQTEPGSNQPQHF. As DNA, the CDR3 is TGTGCCAGCACCTTCCAGACGGAACCCGGTAGCAATCAGCCCCAGCATTTT. The J gene is TRBJ1-5, the V gene TRBV12-3 or TRBV12-4; D is undetermined. The length of the CDR3 is 17 residues. With 7 bases removed from V and 0 bases from J, the gap between germline ends came to 19 bases.

CDR3 bases: TGTGCCAGTAGAGACCACTCGGGGGAGACCCAGTACTTC. Its translation is CASRDHSGETQYF. V is TRBV27 and J is TRBJ2-5; maybe TRBD2 (5 bases). From germline, CDR1 is MNHEY and CDR2 SMNVEV (reference sequence). Trimming cost V 9 bases and J 5 bases, with 16 bases left between them. This CDR3 spans 13 amino acids.

In this sample, this clonotype turned up many times. This sequence joins TRBV11-2 and TRBJ2-5, with D unclear. The V end lost 1 base, the J end lost 11 bases, and 14 bases lay between the germline ends. Germline CDR1 SGHAT, CDR2 FQNNGV. The CDR3 has 13 amino acids. The CDR3 here is CASSLVEGFGQYF. Written as DNA, the CDR3 is TGTGCCAGCAGCTTAGTGGAAGGGTTCGGGCAGTACTTC.

This clonotype was counted once. The CDR3 coding sequence is TGTGCCAGCAGGGACCCCTCCTATAATTCACCCCTCCACTTT. Its protein product is CASRDPSYNSPLHF. The chain combines TRBV4-2 with TRBJ1-6; D not resolved. The CDR3 loop spans 14 amino acids. V was shortened by 6 bases and J by 0 bases, with 6 bases between the two germline ends. The germline V gene has CDR1 LGHNA and CDR2 YNFKEQ.

The chain uses TRBV6-2 or TRBV6-3 and TRBJ2-1; 9 bases line up with TRBD2. The junction had 2 bases not matched to a gene; V was cut back by 8 bases and J by 0 bases. The germline gives CDR1 MNHEY, CDR2 SVGEGT. The CDR3 covers 14 residues. CDR3 loop: CASARGGSYNEQFF. CDR3 DNA: TGTGCCAGCGCGCGGGGGGGCTCCTACAATGAGCAGTTCTTC.

This chain connects TRBV12-3 or TRBV12-4 to TRBJ2-6, with 8 bases aligning to TRBD2. This CDR3 comprises 18 residues. The junction had 9 bases not matched to a gene; V was cut back by 5 bases and J by 0 bases. The CDR3 sequence is CASSPRLALSSGANVLTF. CDR3 nucleotide sequence: TGTGCCAGCAGTCCCAGACTAGCGTTAAGCTCTGGGGCCAACGTCCTGACTTTC.

The chain links TRBV7-2 to TRBJ2-7, with TRBD2 matching 7 bases. Losses at the gene ends were 7 bases for V and 0 bases for J; bases not matched to a gene: 15. Germline CDR1 reads SGHTA; CDR2 reads FQGNSA. The CDR3 runs to 17 residues. The CDR3 coding sequence is TGTGCCAGCACCCCATGGGCGGGAGCAACGGGCTCCTACGAGCAGTACTTC. This translates into CASTPWAGATGSYEQYF.

The chain carries TRBV14 and TRBJ2-1, with D perhaps given as TRBD1 or TRBD2 (5 bases each). Germline CDR1 SGHDN, CDR2 FVKESK. The CDR3 covers 15 residues. V was trimmed by 4 bases and J by 10 bases, leaving 20 bases between them. CDR3 nucleotide sequence: TGTGCCAGCAGCCGTCAGGGAAGAGGGAACAGCGAGCAGTTCTTC. This translates into CASSRQGRGNSEQFF.

J is TRBJ2-7 and V is TRBV9, with D unresolved. The germline V and J ends were trimmed by 0 bases and 7 bases, with 14 bases remaining between them. This CDR3 comprises 14 residues. CDR1 SGDLS and CDR2 YYNGEE come from the germline V gene. The CDR3 loop is CASSVGWSYNEQYF. CDR3 DNA: TGTGCCAGCAGCGTAGGCTGGTCCTACAATGAGCAGTACTTC.

The chain couples TRBV20-1 to TRBJ2-3; 11 bases map to TRBD2. The length of the CDR3 is 14 residues. J was trimmed by 8 bases and V by 0 bases; bases with no gene match: 4. Germline V gene data show CDR1 as DFQATT and CDR2 as SNEGSKA (reference sequence). In DNA form, the CDR3 reads TGCAGTGCTAGAGACCCCCTAGCGGGAGGTACGCAGTATTTT. Translated, it gives CSARDPLAGGTQYF.

The V call is TRBV3-1, the J call TRBJ2-3; the D gene could be TRBD1 or TRBD2 (6 bases each). Germline CDR1 and CDR2: LGHDT and YNNKEL (reference sequence). The CDR3 covers 13 residues. Trimming removed 6 bases from V and 4 bases from J, with 11 bases in between. The CDR3, as DNA: TGTGCCAGCAGGGGGGCTAGCGCAGATACGCAGTATTTT. Translated, it gives CASRGASADTQYF.

This clonotype showed up just a few times. The chain couples TRBV25-1 to TRBJ2-3, with 9 nucleotides matching TRBD1. The CDR3 consists of 15 residues. CDR1 MGHDK and CDR2 SYGVNS come from the germline V gene. V dropped 5 bases and J dropped 1; count of bases not matched to a gene: 4. The CDR3 bases are TGTGCCAGCAGTAGGACAGGGGCGGGCACAGATACGCAGTATTTT. Translating it yields CASSRTGAGTDTQYF.

The chain links TRBV5-1 to TRBJ1-5; a weak D match, TRBD1 (5 bases). Looked up from germline, CDR1 is SGHRS and CDR2 is YFSETQ. CDR3 length: 15 amino acids. V gave up 3 bases and J gave up 4 bases, with 14 bases separating them. CDR3 loop: CASSYEGTGNQPQHF. Here the CDR3 DNA reads TGCGCCAGCAGCTACGAAGGAACAGGAAATCAGCCCCAGCATTTT.

This clonotype was seen at least ten times. The rearrangement uses TRBV7-3 and TRBJ2-7; the D gene could be TRBD1 or TRBD2 (6 bases each). From germline, CDR1 is SGHTA and CDR2 FQGTGA. The V end lost 5 bases, the J end lost 7 bases, and 18 bases lay between the germline ends. The CDR3 covers 14 residues. For the CDR3, the DNA is TGTGCCAGCAGCCCGATAGGGGGGATGGGGGAGCAGTACTTC. As protein: CASSPIGGMGEQYF.

This clonotype has ten or more counts. V and J are TRBV4-3 and TRBJ2-1; TRBD2 matches at 10 bases. Per the germline V gene, CDR1 is LGHNA and CDR2 is YSLEER. V trimming: 0 bases; J trimming: 5 bases; junction bases outside the gene matches: 4. The CDR3 runs 16 residues. The CDR3 DNA follows: TGCGCCAGCAGCCAAGATATAACTAGCGGGAACAATGAGCAGTTCTTC. This codes for CASSQDITSGNNEQFF.

The CDR3 region is CASSLTASTRNGYTF. CDR3 coding DNA: TGTGCCAGCAGCTTGACGGCCTCGACTAGAAATGGCTACACCTTC. The chain is built from TRBV5-5 and TRBJ1-2; D ambiguous. Germline CDR1 SGHKS, CDR2 YYEKEE (reference sequence). V was cut by 1 base and J by 6 bases, with 16 bases left in between. The CDR3 has 15 amino acids.

This clonotype was recorded many times. The J gene is TRBJ2-7, the V gene TRBV29-1, with a weak D call TRBD2 (7 bases). There are 13 residues in the CDR3. Germline-derived CDR1 and CDR2 are SQVTM and ANQGSEA. V dropped 6 bases and J dropped 7 bases, with 19 bases sitting between them. Here the CDR3 reads CSVRTGRAGEQYF. The CDR3 nucleotides are TGCAGCGTCCGCACAGGGCGAGCGGGGGAGCAGTACTTC.

This clonotype showed up just a few times. The chain recombines TRBV7-9 with TRBJ2-1, with TRBD2 matching 12 bases. V was pared by 5 bases and J by 8 bases, with 10 bases of the junction left unmatched. CDR1 SEHNR and CDR2 FQNEAQ come from the germline V gene (reference sequence). This CDR3 contains 16 residues. The chain's CDR3 is CASSPVGLAGIYEQFF. DNA for the CDR3: TGTGCCAGCAGCCCTGTCGGACTAGCGGGAATATATGAGCAGTTCTTC.

The rearrangement links TRBV20-1 to TRBJ2-5; 8 bases map to TRBD2. This CDR3 is 16 amino acids long. The V segment lost 3 bases and the J segment 5 bases; nucleotides outside the gene matches: 14. The germline V gene encodes CDR1 DFQATT and CDR2 SNEGSKA (reference sequence). In nucleotides, the CDR3 is TGCAGTGCTAGGGATAGATCTGGCGGGGGGCTCGAGACCCAGTACTTC. Translation: CSARDRSGGGLETQYF.

This clonotype was counted between two and nine times. The chain joins TRBV5-1 to TRBJ2-1, with a tentative D call TRBD1 (6 bases). Germline V gene lookup returns CDR1 SGHRS and CDR2 YFSETQ. V gave up 0 bases and J gave up 9 bases, with 16 bases separating them. CDR3 length: 15 amino acids. The CDR3 nucleotides are TGCGCCAGCAGCTTGGTAAGGGGGAAAGGAGGTGAGCAGTTCTTC. It yields the protein CASSLVRGKGGEQFF.

This clonotype came up a few times. This rearrangement joins TRBV7-2 to TRBJ2-5, with 11 bases aligning to TRBD2. The V and J ends lost 5 bases and 11 bases, in that order; junction bases with no gene match: 10. This CDR3 contains 14 residues. The germline V gene encodes CDR1 SGHTA and CDR2 FQGNSA. For the CDR3, the DNA is TGTGCCAGCAGCGCGACTAGCGGGGTGAGAGAGCAGTACTTC. It is translated as CASSATSGVREQYF.

The V call is TRBV3-1, the J call TRBJ2-7; D is perhaps TRBD2 (5 bases). The CDR3 length is 15 residues. The V end was cut by 4 bases, the J end by 0 bases, with 13 bases between. Germline CDR1 reads LGHDT; CDR2 reads YNNKEL (reference sequence). In nucleotides, the CDR3 is TGTGCCAGCAGCCGCAAATGGGGAGTCTCCTACGAGCAGTACTTC. As protein: CASSRKWGVSYEQYF.